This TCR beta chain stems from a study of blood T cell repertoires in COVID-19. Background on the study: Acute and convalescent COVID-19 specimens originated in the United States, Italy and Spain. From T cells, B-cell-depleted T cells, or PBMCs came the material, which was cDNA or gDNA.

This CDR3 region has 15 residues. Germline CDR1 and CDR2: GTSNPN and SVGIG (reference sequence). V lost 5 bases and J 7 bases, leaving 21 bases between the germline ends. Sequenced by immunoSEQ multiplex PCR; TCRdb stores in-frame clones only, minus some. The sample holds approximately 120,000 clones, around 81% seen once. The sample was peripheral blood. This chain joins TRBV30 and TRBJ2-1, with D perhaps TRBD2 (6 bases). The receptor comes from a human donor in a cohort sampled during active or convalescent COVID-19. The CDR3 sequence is CAWDPWREFSNEQFF. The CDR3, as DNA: TGTGCCTGGGACCCCTGGCGGGAATTTAGTAATGAGCAGTTCTTC.